The 20 T cell receptor beta chains listed next were all sequenced from one sample in a study of blood T cell repertoires in COVID-19. TCRdb keeps only in-frame clones here, not all; method: immunoSEQ multiplex PCR. The data contain fewer than 250,000 clones, 87% of them singletons. What was sequenced was PBMCs or T cells enriched from blood (not recorded which). Source of these receptors: a man aged 30-40 years who had recovered from COVID-19.

The chain has TRBV30 and TRBJ1-6; unclear D gene. This CDR3 is 15 amino acids long. Germline V gives CDR1 GTSNPN, CDR2 SVGIG (reference sequence). With 1 base removed from V and 5 bases from J, the gap between germline ends came to 12 bases. CDR3 DNA sequence: TGTGCCTGGAGTGCTTCGGGAGACCATAATTCACCCCTCCACTTT. It is translated as CAWSASGDHNSPLHF. The full variable domain, in which reference TRBV30 and TRBJ1-6 provide the parts outside the CDR3, is SQTIHQWPATLVQPVGSPLSLECTVEGTSNPNLYWYRQAAGRGLQLLFYSVGIGQISSEVPQNLSASRPQDRQFILSSKKLLLSDSGFYLCAWSASGDHNSPLHFGNGTRLTVT.

The chain is built from TRBV5-6 and TRBJ2-7; the D gene is possibly TRBD2 (5 bases). With 0 bases removed from V and 3 bases from J, the gap between germline ends came to 22 bases. This CDR3 is built from 18 residues. From germline, CDR1 is SGHDT and CDR2 YYEEEE. In DNA form, the CDR3 reads TGTGCCAGCAGCTTGGGAGGGTGGCCAGTTGGGCCCCTCTACGAGCAGTACTTC. Translated, it gives CASSLGGWPVGPLYEQYF.

The rearrangement uses TRBV6-2 or TRBV6-3 and TRBJ2-7; 14 bases agree with TRBD2. J gave up 2 bases and V 5 bases, and 8 bases lay outside the gene matches. Germline V CDR1 and CDR2: MNHEY, SVGEGT. The CDR3 is made up of 17 amino acids. The CDR3 bases are TGTGCCAGCAGTCCGGGACTAGCGGGAGAGGGGACCTACGAGCAGTACTTC. Its protein product is CASSPGLAGEGTYEQYF.

The chain uses TRBV5-1 and TRBJ1-2; the match to TRBD1 covers 10 bases. Germline assignment: CDR1 SGHRS and CDR2 YFSETQ. V was pared by 4 bases and J by 6 bases, with 6 bases of the junction left unmatched. The CDR3 contains 14 residues. The CDR3 region is CASSGAGTGDGYTF. CDR3 in DNA: TGCGCCAGCAGCGGCGCAGGGACAGGGGATGGCTACACCTTC.

The chain has TRBV30 and TRBJ1-3; unclear D gene. Germline CDR1 GTSNPN, CDR2 SVGIG (reference sequence). This CDR3 has 14 residues. Trimming shortened V by 5 bases and J by 4 bases, and 15 bases separated the two germline ends. The CDR3 nucleotides read TGTGCCTGGGCCCGAACTAGCGGCGGAAACACCATATATTTT. Its protein is CAWARTSGGNTIYF. Filled out from reference TRBV30 and TRBJ1-3, the complete variable domain reads SQTIHQWPATLVQPVGSPLSLECTVEGTSNPNLYWYRQAAGRGLQLLFYSVGIGQISSEVPQNLSASRPQDRQFILSSKKLLLSDSGFYLCAWARTSGGNTIYFGEGSWLTVV.

The chain recombines TRBV20-1 with TRBJ1-2; 8 bases are shared with TRBD1. The CDR3 totals 13 residues. J was trimmed by 8 bases and V by 3 bases; bases with no gene match: 8. CDR1 is DFQATT, CDR2 SNEGSKA, per germline (reference sequence). CDR3 loop: CSASKTTGDGYTF. CDR3 coding DNA: TGCAGTGCTAGTAAGACGACAGGGGACGGCTACACCTTC.

V gene TRBV2 combines with J gene TRBJ2-2; D might be TRBD2 (6 bases). The V and J ends lost 7 bases and 3 bases respectively, with 12 bases between them. Germline assignment: CDR1 SNHLY and CDR2 FYNNEI. The CDR3 runs 14 residues. This chain's CDR3 is CASTGLPYTGELFF. For the CDR3, the DNA is TGTGCCAGCACCGGACTACCGTACACCGGGGAGCTGTTTTTT.

This chain links TRBV6-4 with TRBJ2-1; TRBD2 matches 12 bases. This CDR3 has 14 amino acids. After removal of 4 bases from V and 7 bases from J, the junction contained 2 bases not matched to a gene. Per germline, CDR1 MRHNA and CDR2 SNTAGT. DNA for the CDR3: TGTGCCAGCAGTGGGACTAGCGGGGCTAATGAGCAGTTCTTC. This gives the protein CASSGTSGANEQFF.

The chain couples TRBV19 to TRBJ2-4; 7 bases match TRBD1. CDR1 is LNHDA and CDR2 is SQIVND in the germline V gene (reference sequence). This CDR3 spans 17 amino acids. With 4 bases clipped from V and 7 bases from J, the junction kept 16 bases outside the gene matches. CDR3 protein: CASSRQGRGPLPNIQYF. CDR3 in DNA: TGTGCCAGTAGTAGACAGGGACGAGGGCCCCTCCCGAACATTCAGTACTTC.

The rearrangement uses TRBV24-1 and TRBJ2-1; 11 bases are shared with TRBD1. Germline-derived CDR1 and CDR2 are KGHDR and SFDVKD. V was clipped by 7 bases and J by 0 bases; unmatched bases: 13. The CDR3 loop spans 19 amino acids. The CDR3 region is CATREKDRGPPSSYNEQFF. For the CDR3, the DNA is TGTGCCACCAGGGAGAAGGACAGGGGGCCCCCAAGCTCCTACAATGAGCAGTTCTTC.

The chain joins TRBV7-9 to TRBJ2-5, with D tentatively TRBD2 (5 bases). The CDR3 loop spans 16 amino acids. In germline, CDR1 is SEHNR, CDR2 FQNEAQ (reference sequence). The V gene lost 5 bases and the J gene lost 4 bases, with 20 bases spanning the gap. For the CDR3, the DNA is TGTGCCAGCAGCCTAACAACCCACCGGACTGGAGAGACCCAGTACTTC. Translating it yields CASSLTTHRTGETQYF.

The chain carries TRBV15 and TRBJ2-7, with 8 bases aligning to TRBD2. The germline V gene has CDR1 LNHNV and CDR2 YYDKDF (reference sequence). This CDR3 is 14 amino acids long. J was trimmed by 2 bases and V by 6 bases; bases with no gene match: 6. The CDR3 DNA reads TGTGCCACCAGAGTAGCGGGAAACGCCTACGAGCAGTACTTC. This translates into CATRVAGNAYEQYF.

The chain couples TRBV28 to TRBJ1-5; TRBD1 agrees at 8 bases. CDR1 MDHEN and CDR2 SYDVKM come from the germline V gene. This CDR3 has 13 residues. The junction had 3 bases not matched to a gene; V was cut back by 5 bases and J by 6 bases. The CDR3 DNA reads TGTGCCAGCAGTAGACAGGGGATTCAGCCCCAGCATTTT. It codes for CASSRQGIQPQHF.

V and J are TRBV27 and TRBJ2-3, with D perhaps TRBD1 (5 bases). The CDR3 totals 16 residues. V lost 5 bases and J 7 bases, leaving 22 bases between the germline ends. CDR1 is MNHEY, CDR2 SMNVEV, per germline (reference sequence). CDR3 bases: TGTGCCAGCAGTCCAGCGAGGACACCGGCAAGTAATACGCAGTATTTT. It specifies CASSPARTPASNTQYF.

The chain joins TRBV6-5 to TRBJ2-2; the match to TRBD1 covers 8 bases. The CDR3 runs to 15 residues. J lost 5 bases, V lost 6 bases, and 8 bases had no gene match. The germline V gene has CDR1 MNHEY and CDR2 SVGAGI. The DNA of the CDR3 is TGTGCCAGCAGCCACGACAGGGGAGGAACCGGGGAGCTGTTTTTT. It is translated as CASSHDRGGTGELFF.

The rearrangement links TRBV10-3 to TRBJ2-3, with TRBD2 matching over 9 bases. The germline V gene has CDR1 ENHRY and CDR2 SYGVKD. J lost 4 bases, V lost 5 bases, and 7 bases had no gene match. This CDR3 contains 15 residues. The CDR3 DNA reads TGTGCCATCAGTACGATAGCGGGGGAGGCAGATACGCAGTATTTT. It is translated as CAISTIAGEADTQYF.

The V gene is TRBV11-2, the J gene TRBJ2-3, with TRBD2 matching 9 bases. V dropped 0 bases and J dropped 8; count of bases not matched to a gene: 6. The CDR3 contains 15 residues. Germline CDR1 and CDR2: SGHAT and FQNNGV. The CDR3 sequence is CASSLDWASGVTQYF. Here the CDR3 DNA reads TGTGCCAGCAGCTTAGATTGGGCTAGCGGGGTTACGCAGTATTTT.

This clone came up once. The same CDR3 can be traced to other DNA sequences in this sample. This rearrangement joins TRBV6-5 to TRBJ2-7; weak D call: TRBD1 (6 bases). CDR1 is MNHEY and CDR2 is SVGAGI in the germline V gene. V dropped 0 bases and J dropped 4 bases, with 7 bases sitting between them. The CDR3 has 13 amino acids. The CDR3 nucleotides read TGTGCCAGCAGTTACTCCAGGGGATACGAGCAGTACTTC. Translated, it gives CASSYSRGYEQYF.

The V call is TRBV7-2, the J call TRBJ2-7; 12 bases map to TRBD2. The junction had 5 bases not matched to a gene; V was cut back by 5 bases and J by 3 bases. The CDR3 consists of 15 residues. Germline V lookup: CDR1 SGHTA, CDR2 FQGNSA. The CDR3 DNA is TGTGCCAGCAGCGTCCAACTAGCGGGAGGCTACGAGCAGTACTTC. It specifies CASSVQLAGGYEQYF. Drawing the rest from reference TRBV7-2 and TRBJ2-7, the complete variable domain is GAGVSQSPSNKVTEKGKDVELRCDPISGHTALYWYRQSLGQGLEFLIYFQGNSAPDKSGLPSDRFSAERTGGSVSTLTIQRTQQEDSAVYLCASSVQLAGGYEQYFGPGTRLTVT.

The rearrangement links TRBV5-1 to TRBJ2-1; possible D gene TRBD2, 6 bases. Per germline, CDR1 SGHRS and CDR2 YFSETQ. The CDR3 contains 13 residues. V shed 3 bases and J shed 10 bases, with 14 bases lying between them. In nucleotides, the CDR3 is TGCGCCAGCAGCTACCAACCGGGACTCGAGCAGTTCTTC. Encoded protein: CASSYQPGLEQFF.